Listed below are T cell receptor beta chains from one sample, sequenced in a study of beta chain features in type 1 diabetes. Measured with immunoSEQ multiplex PCR; TCRdb has only the in-frame clones, and not every one. The sample consists of 810,000 or so clones, 17% of them appearing once. What was sequenced was naive CD4+ T cells from blood. Receptors originate from a woman between 18 and 29 years old in good health. CDR3s include the opening cysteine and the closing phenylalanine or tryptophan. The order of the fields is CDR3 protein, CDR3 DNA, clone size, V gene, J gene, D gene. D genes are given only for firm matches. A clone size is listed for some rows: how often the clone was seen (once, few, many), or a class if it is expanded.

CASSGSTRGAGELFF	TGTGCCAGCAGCGGGTCTACGCGCGGGGCCGGGGAGCTGTTTTTT	-	TRBV5-6	TRBJ2-2	-
CASSRTGDRGAFF	TGTGCCAGCAGCAGGACAGGGGACCGGGGAGCTTTCTTT	-	TRBV7-9	TRBJ1-1	TRBD1
CASSSQSDTQYF	TGTGCCAGCAGCTCGCAATCGGATACGCAGTATTTT	few	TRBV7-6	TRBJ2-3	-
CASTRVVAGGVELFF	TGTGCCAGCACCCGGGTAGTGGCGGGAGGCGTGGAGCTGTTTTTT	-	TRBV7-9	TRBJ2-2	TRBD2
CSVTGRGEKLFF	TGCAGCGTAACTGGACGGGGTGAAAAACTGTTTTTT	few	TRBV29-1	TRBJ1-4	-
CASSSNRDGYTF	TGTGCCAGCAGCTCAAACAGGGATGGCTACACCTTC	-	TRBV7-2	TRBJ1-2	-
CASRATGITYNEQFF	TGTGCCAGCAGGGCGACAGGGATTACCTACAATGAGCAGTTCTTC	few	TRBV6-6	TRBJ2-1	TRBD1
CASSNKGGSGANVLTF	TGTGCCAGCAGTAATAAAGGGGGGAGTGGGGCCAACGTCCTGACTTTC	-	TRBV4-2	TRBJ2-6	-
CASSPTGTGDRYTF	TGTGCCAGCTCACCAACCGGGACAGGGGACCGCTACACCTTC	-	TRBV18	TRBJ1-2	TRBD1
CASSLWELSGELFF	TGTGCCAGCTCACTATGGGAACTATCCGGGGAGCTGTTTTTT	-	TRBV18	TRBJ2-2	-
CASSEETQYF	TGTGCCAGCAGTGAAGAGACCCAGTACTTC	few	TRBV6-1	TRBJ2-5	-
CASRQGADTQYF	TGTGCCAGCAGACAGGGGGCAGATACGCAGTATTTT	-	TRBV28	TRBJ2-3	TRBD1
CASSFLLTIGTGELFF	TGTGCCAGCAGCTTTTTATTGACAATCGGGACCGGGGAGCTGTTTTTT	-	TRBV7-2	TRBJ2-2	-
CASSPPSSKKGNEQFF	TGTGCCAGCTCACCACCCTCCAGCAAAAAAGGCAATGAGCAGTTCTTC	-	TRBV18	TRBJ2-1	-
CASSFVRQARASTDTQYF	TGTGCCAGCAGCTTTGTGCGACAGGCTCGAGCTAGCACAGATACGCAGTATTTT	few	TRBV7-2	TRBJ2-3	-
CASSLDSKEQYF	TGTGCCAGCAGTTTGGACAGCAAGGAGCAGTACTTC	-	TRBV28	TRBJ2-7	-
CASSETDRRDTQYF	TGCGCCAGCAGCGAGACGGACAGGAGAGATACGCAGTATTTT	few	TRBV5-1	TRBJ2-3	TRBD1
CATSRGGAGGTDTQYF	TGTGCCACCAGCAGAGGCGGGGCAGGGGGCACAGATACGCAGTATTTT	few	TRBV15	TRBJ2-3	-
CASSRRPQETQYF	TGTGCCAGCAGTAGACGTCCCCAAGAGACCCAGTACTTC	few	TRBV11-1	TRBJ2-5	-
CASSLQIQETQYF	TGTGCCAGCTCACTTCAGATTCAAGAGACCCAGTACTTC	-	TRBV18	TRBJ2-5	-
CASSAGGSGRVRELFF	TGTGCCAGCAGCGCAGGGGGTAGCGGGAGAGTAAGGGAGCTGTTTTTT	-	TRBV28	TRBJ2-2	TRBD2
CASSPPGTSGSKQYF	TGTGCCAGCAGCCCTCCCGGGACTAGCGGGTCAAAGCAGTACTTC	-	TRBV7-9	TRBJ2-7	TRBD2
CASNQPGQGAEQYF	TGTGCCAGCAACCAGCCGGGACAGGGGGCCGAGCAGTACTTC	few	TRBV6-5	TRBJ2-7	TRBD1